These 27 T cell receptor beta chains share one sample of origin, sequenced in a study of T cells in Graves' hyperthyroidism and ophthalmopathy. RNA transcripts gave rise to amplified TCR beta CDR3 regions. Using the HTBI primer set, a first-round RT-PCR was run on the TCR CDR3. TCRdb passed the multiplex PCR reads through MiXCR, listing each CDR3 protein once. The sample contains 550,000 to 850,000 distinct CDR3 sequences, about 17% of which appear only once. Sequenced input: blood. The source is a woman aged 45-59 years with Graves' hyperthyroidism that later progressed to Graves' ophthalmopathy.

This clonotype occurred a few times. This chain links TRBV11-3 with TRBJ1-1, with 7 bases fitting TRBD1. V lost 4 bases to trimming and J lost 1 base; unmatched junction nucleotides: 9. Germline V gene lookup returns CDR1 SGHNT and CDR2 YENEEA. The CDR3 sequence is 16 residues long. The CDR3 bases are TGTGCCAGCAGCTCAGATCGGGGACAGCAGAACACTGAAGCTTTCTTT. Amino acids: CASSSDRGQQNTEAFF. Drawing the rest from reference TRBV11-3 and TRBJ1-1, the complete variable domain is EAGVVQSPRYKIIEKKQPVAFWCNPISGHNTLYWYLQNLGQGPELLIRYENEEAVDDSQLPKDRFSAERLKGVDSTLKIQPAELGDSAVYLCASSSDRGQQNTEAFFGQGTRLTVV.

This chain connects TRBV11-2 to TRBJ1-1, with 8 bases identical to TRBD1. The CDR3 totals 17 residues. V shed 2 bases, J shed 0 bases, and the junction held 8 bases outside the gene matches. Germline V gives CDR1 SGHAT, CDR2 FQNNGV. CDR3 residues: CASSLIGQGFVNTEAFF. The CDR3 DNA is TGTGCCAGCAGCTTAATAGGACAGGGCTTCGTGAACACTGAAGCTTTCTTT.

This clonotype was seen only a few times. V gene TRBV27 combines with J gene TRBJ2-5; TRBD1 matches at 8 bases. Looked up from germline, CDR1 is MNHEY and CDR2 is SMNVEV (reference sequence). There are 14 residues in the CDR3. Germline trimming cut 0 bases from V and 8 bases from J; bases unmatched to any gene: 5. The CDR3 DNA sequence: TGTGCCAGCAGTTTATCAGGGACAGGAGTAACCCAGTACTTC. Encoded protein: CASSLSGTGVTQYF.

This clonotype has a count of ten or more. The CDR3 DNA sequence: TGTGCCAGCTCACCCCTCATAACAAGCGGGGCCACTAGCACAGATACGCAGTATTTT. Translation: CASSPLITSGATSTDTQYF. The rearrangement joins TRBV18 to TRBJ2-3, with 7 bases fitting TRBD2. There are 19 residues in the CDR3. The J segment lost 0 bases and the V segment lost 3 bases, leaving 15 bases of the junction unmatched. Germline V lookup: CDR1 KGHSH, CDR2 LQKENI.

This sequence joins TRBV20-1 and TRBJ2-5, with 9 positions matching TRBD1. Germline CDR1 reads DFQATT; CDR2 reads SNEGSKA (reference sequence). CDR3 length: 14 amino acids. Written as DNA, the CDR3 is TGCAGCACTGCCCCGGGACAGGGCAGAGAGACCCAGTACTTC. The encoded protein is CSTAPGQGRETQYF.

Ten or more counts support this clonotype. As DNA, the CDR3 is TGTGCCAGCGCCAGCAACACTGAAGCTTTCTTT. Amino acid sequence: CASASNTEAFF. This chain uses TRBV12-3 or TRBV12-4 with TRBJ1-1; D ambiguous. This CDR3 region has 11 residues. V lost 8 bases and J 2 bases, leaving 6 bases between the germline ends.

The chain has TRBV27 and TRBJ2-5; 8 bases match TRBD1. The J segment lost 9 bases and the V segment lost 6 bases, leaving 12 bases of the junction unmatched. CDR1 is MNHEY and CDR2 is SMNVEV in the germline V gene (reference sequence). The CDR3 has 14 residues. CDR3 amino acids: CASRGQARGVAQYF. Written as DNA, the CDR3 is TGTGCCAGCAGGGGACAGGCCCGAGGGGTGGCCCAGTACTTC.

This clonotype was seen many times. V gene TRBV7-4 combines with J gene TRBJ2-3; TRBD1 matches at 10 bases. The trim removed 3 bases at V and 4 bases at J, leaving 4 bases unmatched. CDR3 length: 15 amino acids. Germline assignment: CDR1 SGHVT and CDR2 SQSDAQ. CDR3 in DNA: TGTGCCAGCAGCTTTGGACAGGGGGACGCAGATACGCAGTATTTT. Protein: CASSFGQGDADTQYF.

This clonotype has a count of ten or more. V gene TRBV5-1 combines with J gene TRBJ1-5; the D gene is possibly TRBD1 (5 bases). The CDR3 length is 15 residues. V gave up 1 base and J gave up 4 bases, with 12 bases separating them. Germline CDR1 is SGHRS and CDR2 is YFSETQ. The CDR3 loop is CASSLTGDWNQPQHF. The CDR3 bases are TGCGCCAGCAGCTTGACGGGGGATTGGAATCAGCCCCAGCATTTT.

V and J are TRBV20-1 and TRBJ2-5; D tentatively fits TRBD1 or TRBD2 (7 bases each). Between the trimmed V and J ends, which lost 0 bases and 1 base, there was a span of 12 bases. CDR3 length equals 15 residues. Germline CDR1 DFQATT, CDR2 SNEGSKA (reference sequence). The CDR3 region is CSARDGGDSQETQYF. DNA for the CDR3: TGCAGTGCTAGAGATGGGGGGGACAGCCAAGAGACCCAGTACTTC.

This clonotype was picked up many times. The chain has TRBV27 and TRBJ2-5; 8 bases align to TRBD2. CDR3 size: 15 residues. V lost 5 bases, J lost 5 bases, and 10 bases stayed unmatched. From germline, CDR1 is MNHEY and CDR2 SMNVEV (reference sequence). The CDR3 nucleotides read TGTGCCAGCAGTCTCCTCCTCGGGAGGGGGGAGACCCAGTACTTC. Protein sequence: CASSLLLGRGETQYF.

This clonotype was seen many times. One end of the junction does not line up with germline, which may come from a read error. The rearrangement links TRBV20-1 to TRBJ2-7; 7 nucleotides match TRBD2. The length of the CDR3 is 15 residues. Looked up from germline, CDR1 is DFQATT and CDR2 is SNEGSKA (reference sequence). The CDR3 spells CSARDGGLVSHEQYF. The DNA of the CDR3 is TGCAGTGCTAGAGATGGTGGACTAGTCTCCCACGAGCAGTACTTC.

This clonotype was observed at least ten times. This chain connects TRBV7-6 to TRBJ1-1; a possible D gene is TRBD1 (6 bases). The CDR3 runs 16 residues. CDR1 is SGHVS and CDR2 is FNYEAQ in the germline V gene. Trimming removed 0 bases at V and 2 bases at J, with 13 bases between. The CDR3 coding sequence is TGTGCCAGCAGCTTAGCGATTCGGGGGCGCAACACTGAAGCTTTCTTT. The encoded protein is CASSLAIRGRNTEAFF.

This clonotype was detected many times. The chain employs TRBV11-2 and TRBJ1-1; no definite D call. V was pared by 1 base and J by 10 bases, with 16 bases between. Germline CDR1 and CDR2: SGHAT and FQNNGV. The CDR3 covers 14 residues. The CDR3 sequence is CASSLVAPKDTAFF. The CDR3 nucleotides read TGTGCCAGCAGCTTAGTGGCCCCGAAAGATACAGCTTTCTTT.

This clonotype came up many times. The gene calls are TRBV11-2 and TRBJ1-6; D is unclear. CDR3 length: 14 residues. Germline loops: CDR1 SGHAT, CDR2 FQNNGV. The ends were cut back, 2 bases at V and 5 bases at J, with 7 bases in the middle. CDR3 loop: CASSLSSNNSPLHF. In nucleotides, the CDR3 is TGTGCCAGCAGCTTATCCAGTAATAATTCACCCCTCCACTTT.

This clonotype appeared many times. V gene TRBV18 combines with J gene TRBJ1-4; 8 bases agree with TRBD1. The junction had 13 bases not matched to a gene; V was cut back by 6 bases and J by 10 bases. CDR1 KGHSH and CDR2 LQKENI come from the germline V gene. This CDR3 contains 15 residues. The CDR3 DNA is TGTGCCAGCTCGAACCCCGGGACAGGCATCCGAAAACTGTTTTTT. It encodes CASSNPGTGIRKLFF.

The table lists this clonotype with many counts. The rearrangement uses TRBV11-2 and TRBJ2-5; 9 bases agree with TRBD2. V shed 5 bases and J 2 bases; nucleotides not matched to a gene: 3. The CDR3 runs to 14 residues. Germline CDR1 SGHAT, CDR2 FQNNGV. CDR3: CASSPSGAQETQYF. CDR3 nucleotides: TGTGCCAGCAGCCCTAGCGGGGCACAAGAGACCCAGTACTTC.

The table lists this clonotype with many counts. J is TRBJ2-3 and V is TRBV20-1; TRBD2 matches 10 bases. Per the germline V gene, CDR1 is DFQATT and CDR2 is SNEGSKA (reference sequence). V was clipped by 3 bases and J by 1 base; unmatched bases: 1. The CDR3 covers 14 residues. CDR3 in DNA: TGCAGTGCTAGGGGGACTAGCGGCACAGATACGCAGTATTTT. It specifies CSARGTSGTDTQYF.

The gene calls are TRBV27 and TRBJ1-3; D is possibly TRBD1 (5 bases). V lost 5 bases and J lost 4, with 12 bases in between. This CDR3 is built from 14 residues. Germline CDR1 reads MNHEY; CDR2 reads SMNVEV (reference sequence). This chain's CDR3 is CASSTGTVGNTIYF. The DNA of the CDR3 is TGTGCCAGCAGTACCGGGACCGTAGGAAACACCATATATTTT.

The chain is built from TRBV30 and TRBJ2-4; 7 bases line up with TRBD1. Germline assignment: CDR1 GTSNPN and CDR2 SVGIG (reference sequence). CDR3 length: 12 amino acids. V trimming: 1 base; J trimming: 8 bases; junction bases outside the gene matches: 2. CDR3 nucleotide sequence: TGTGCCTGGAGTGGCCAGGGGGACATTCAGTACTTC. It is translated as CAWSGQGDIQYF.

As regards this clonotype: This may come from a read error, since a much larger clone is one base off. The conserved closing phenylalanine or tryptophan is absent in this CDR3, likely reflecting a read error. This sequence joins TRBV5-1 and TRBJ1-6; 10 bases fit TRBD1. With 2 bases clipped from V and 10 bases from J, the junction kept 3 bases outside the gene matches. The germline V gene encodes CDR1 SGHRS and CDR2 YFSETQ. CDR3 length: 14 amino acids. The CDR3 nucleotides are TGCGCCAGCAGCTTAGGGACAGGGGAATCACCCCTCCACCTT. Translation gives CASSLGTGESPLHL.

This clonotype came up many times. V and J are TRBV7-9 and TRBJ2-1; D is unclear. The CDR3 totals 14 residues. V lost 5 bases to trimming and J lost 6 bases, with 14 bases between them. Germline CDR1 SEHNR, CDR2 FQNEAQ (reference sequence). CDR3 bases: TGTGCCAGCAGCCCCCTTGGCAGTACCAATGAGCAGTTCTTC. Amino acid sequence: CASSPLGSTNEQFF. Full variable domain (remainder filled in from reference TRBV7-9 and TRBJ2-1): DTGVSQNPRHKITKRGQNVTFRCDPISEHNRLYWYRQTLGQGPEFLTYFQNEAQLEKSRLLSDRFSAERPKGSFSTLEIQRTEQGDSAMYLCASSPLGSTNEQFFGPGTRLTVL.

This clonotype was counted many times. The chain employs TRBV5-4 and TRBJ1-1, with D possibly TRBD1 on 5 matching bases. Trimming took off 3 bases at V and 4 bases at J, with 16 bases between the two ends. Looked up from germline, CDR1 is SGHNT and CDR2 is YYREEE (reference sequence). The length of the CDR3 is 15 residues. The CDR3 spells CASSSGRGRITEAFF. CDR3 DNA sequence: TGTGCCAGCAGCTCCGGGAGGGGCCGGATCACTGAAGCTTTCTTT.

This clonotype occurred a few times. The CDR3 region has the DNA TGTGCCAGCAGTTTTCGACAGAATAGCAATCAGCCCCAGCATTTT. Protein product: CASSFRQNSNQPQHF. The gene calls are TRBV27 and TRBJ1-5; D perhaps matches TRBD1 (5 bases). CDR1 is MNHEY, CDR2 SMNVEV, per germline (reference sequence). With 3 bases removed from V and 0 bases from J, the gap between germline ends came to 9 bases. The CDR3 loop spans 15 amino acids.

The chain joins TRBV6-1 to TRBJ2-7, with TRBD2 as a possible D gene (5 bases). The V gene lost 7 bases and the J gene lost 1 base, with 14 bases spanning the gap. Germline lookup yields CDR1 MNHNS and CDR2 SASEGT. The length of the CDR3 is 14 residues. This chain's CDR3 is CASNRGTTSYEQYF. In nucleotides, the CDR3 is TGTGCCAGCAATCGGGGAACGACGTCCTACGAGCAGTACTTC.

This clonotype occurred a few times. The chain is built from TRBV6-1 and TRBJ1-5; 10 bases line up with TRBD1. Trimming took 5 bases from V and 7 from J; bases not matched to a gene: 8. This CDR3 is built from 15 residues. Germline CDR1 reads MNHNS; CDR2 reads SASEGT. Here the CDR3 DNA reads TGTGCCAGCAGTTCCACCTGGACAGGGGGACAGCCCCAGCATTTT. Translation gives CASSSTWTGGQPQHF.

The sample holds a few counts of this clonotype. The CDR3 spells CASRRDRGANQPQHF. The DNA of the CDR3 is TGTGCCAGCAGGCGGGACAGGGGCGCCAATCAGCCCCAGCATTTT. The chain carries TRBV12-3 or TRBV12-4 and TRBJ1-5, with 10 nucleotides matching TRBD1. Trimming removed 6 bases from V and 3 bases from J; junction bases left unmatched: 5. The CDR3 loop spans 15 amino acids.